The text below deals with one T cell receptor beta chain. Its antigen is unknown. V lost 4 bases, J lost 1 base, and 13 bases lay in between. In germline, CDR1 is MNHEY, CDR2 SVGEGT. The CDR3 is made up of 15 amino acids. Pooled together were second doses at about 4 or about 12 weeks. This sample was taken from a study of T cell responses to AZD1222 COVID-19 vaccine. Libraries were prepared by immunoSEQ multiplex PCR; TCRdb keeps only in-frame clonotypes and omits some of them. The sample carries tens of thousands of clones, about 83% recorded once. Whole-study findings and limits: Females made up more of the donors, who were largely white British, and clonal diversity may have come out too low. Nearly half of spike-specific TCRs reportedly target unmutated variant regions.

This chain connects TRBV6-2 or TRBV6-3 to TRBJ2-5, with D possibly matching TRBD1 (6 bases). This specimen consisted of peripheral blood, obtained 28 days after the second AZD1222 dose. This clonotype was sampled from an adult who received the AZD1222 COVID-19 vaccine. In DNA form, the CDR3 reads TGTGCCAGCAGTTCCCCCCACAGGGCCCAAGAGACCCAGTACTTC. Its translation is CASSSPHRAQETQYF.